This TCR beta chain appears in the sequencing data of a study of vaccination and CD4 T cells after COVID-19. Regarding this clonotype: Its antigen is still unknown.

Noted treatment: approximately 11-day PBMC culture with coronavirus spike peptide pools or control peptides (ViraFEST assay). Scientists ran DNA taken from cultured CD4+ T cells through the Oncomine TCR Beta short-read assay for sequencing. TCRdb re-called the PCR reads with MiXCR, one entry per CDR3 protein. The sample shows about 12,000 distinct CDR3 sequences, around 27% of them seen only once. Source: CD4+ T cells from blood, cultured in vitro, taken before SARS-CoV-2 vaccination. The sequence derives from a human donor who received a COVID-19 vaccine.

CDR3 amino acids: CASSRQGYDPYNSPLHF. Here the CDR3 DNA reads TGTGCCAGCAGCCGACAGGGCTACGACCCATATAATTCACCCCTCCACTTT. V and J are TRBV5-4 and TRBJ1-6; TRBD1 aligns across 7 bases. Per the germline V gene, CDR1 is SGHNT and CDR2 is YYREEE (reference sequence). The CDR3 has 17 residues. Trimming cost V 4 bases and J 4 bases; bases outside gene matches: 11.